Reported below is one TCR beta chain. What it binds is not known. These data originate in a study of T cell responses to AZD1222 COVID-19 vaccine. Points from the study as a whole: Repertoires in all cases were sampled only once the peak T cell response had passed.

Sequencing was performed with immunoSEQ multiplex PCR; in TCRdb, only in-frame clones are kept and a portion is missing. The sample carries some 170,000 clones, 85% to 95% recorded once. Specimen: peripheral blood, collected on day 0 of AZD1222 vaccination. This TCR derives from an adult in good health.

The CDR3 nucleotides are TGCAGCGTTCTGAACAGGGGACCGGATGGCTACACCTTC. As protein: CSVLNRGPDGYTF. The chain joins TRBV29-1 to TRBJ1-2; 7 bases map to TRBD1. V dropped 5 bases and J dropped 6; count of bases not matched to a gene: 9. This CDR3 has 13 residues. Per the germline V gene, CDR1 is SQVTM and CDR2 is ANQGSEA.